This T cell receptor (beta chain) comes out of a study of cytomegalovirus exposure and HLA in healthy donors. V was shortened by 8 bases and J by 3 bases, with 17 bases between the two germline ends. Germline V gives CDR1 MNHEY, CDR2 SVGAGI. This CDR3 contains 14 residues. Profiling relied on immunoSEQ multiplex PCR, and the TCRdb table lists in-frame clones only, not all of them. The sample lists roughly 130,000 clones, approximately 85% occurring once. Whole-study results and caveats: First-cohort TCR clusters tended to co-occur in the roughly 130 validation repertoires, a later analysis found.

Comments on this clone: Its target is not known.

The receptor was isolated from a woman aged 25 to 39 in good health and CMV-seronegative. Sequenced: PBMCs. The chain recombines TRBV6-5 with TRBJ2-7, with D possibly TRBD1 on 6 matching bases. CDR3 in amino acids: CASAATGFFYEQYF. The DNA for the CDR3 is TGTGCCAGCGCAGCTACAGGGTTTTTCTACGAGCAGTACTTC.